These 11 T cell receptor beta chains were sequenced from one sample in a study of regulatory T cells in long-lasting Graves disease. TCR beta libraries were built with iRepertoire HTBI primers and Arm-PCR of CDR3 regions. MiXCR, run by TCRdb on the multiplex PCR reads, gives a single entry per CDR3 protein. Of 450,000 or so distinct CDR3 sequences in the sample, about 20% were seen once. The time point is: persistent/refractory GD, antithyroid drugs over 5 years with positive TRAb. PBMC-extracted RNA yielded the TCR library. The sequenced sample was peripheral blood mononuclear cells (PBMCs), obtained when the disease was refractory, from a patient treated with antithyroid drugs. The source of these receptors is a female donor with Graves disease.

This clonotype came up a few times. The V and J genes are TRBV7-9 and TRBJ1-1; TRBD1 matches 10 bases. Trimming removed 5 bases from V and 5 bases from J; junction bases left unmatched: 8. Germline CDR1 SEHNR, CDR2 FQNEAQ (reference sequence). The length of the CDR3 is 15 residues. CDR3 nucleotide sequence: TGTGCCAGCAGCCTCAGGGACAGGGGATGGACTGAAGCTTTCTTT. Its translation: CASSLRDRGWTEAFF.

This clonotype came up a few times. This CDR3 is CASSHNFGNTIYF. The CDR3 bases are TGTGCCAGCAGCCATAACTTTGGAAACACCATATATTTT. The rearrangement uses TRBV6-1 and TRBJ1-3; no clear D gene. Trimming took off 6 bases at V and 3 bases at J, with 9 bases between the two ends. The germline CDR1 and CDR2 sequences are MNHNS and SASEGT. This CDR3 has 13 amino acids.

This clonotype appeared a single time. The V gene is TRBV4-1, the J gene TRBJ1-2; no clear D gene. The V gene lost 0 bases and the J gene lost 6 bases, with 8 bases spanning the gap. The CDR3 has 13 amino acids. The V gene's germline CDR1 is MGHRA and CDR2 YSYEKL. The CDR3 loop reads CASSQESKDGYTF. CDR3 in DNA: TGCGCCAGCAGCCAAGAGAGTAAGGATGGCTACACCTTC.

This clonotype was seen only once. The genes are TRBV19 and TRBJ2-7; 9 nucleotides match TRBD1. Germline CDR1 LNHDA, CDR2 SQIVND (reference sequence). This CDR3 contains 16 residues. V dropped 7 bases and J dropped 2; count of bases not matched to a gene: 12. CDR3 bases: TGTGCCAGTACCCCCATGGGGGGGACAGGGCCCTACGAGCAGTACTTC. Translation gives CASTPMGGTGPYEQYF.

V and J are TRBV6-2 or TRBV6-3 and TRBJ2-3, with TRBD2 identical over 10 bases. CDR1 is MNHEY and CDR2 is SVGEGT in the germline V gene. Trimming cost V 0 bases and J 2 bases; bases outside gene matches: 2. The CDR3 has 16 residues. The CDR3 sequence: CASSYSGLADTDTQYF. The CDR3, as DNA: TGTGCCAGCAGTTACTCTGGACTAGCGGACACAGATACGCAGTATTTT.

This clonotype came up a few times. The chain joins TRBV6-1 to TRBJ1-6; D is unresolved. The CDR3 runs to 13 residues. Trimming took 6 bases from V and 7 from J, leaving 10 bases between them. The V gene's germline CDR1 is MNHNS and CDR2 SASEGT. The CDR3 loop is CASSPTQNSPLHF. Here the CDR3 DNA reads TGTGCCAGCAGCCCAACCCAAAATTCACCCCTCCACTTT.

This clonotype showed up just a few times. This chain links TRBV10-3 with TRBJ1-1; D is perhaps TRBD1 (6 bases). Per germline, CDR1 ENHRY and CDR2 SYGVKD. V was clipped by 3 bases and J by 2 bases, with 13 bases between them. There are 15 residues in the CDR3. DNA for the CDR3: TGTGCCATCAGTGAACAGGGATATCCCAACACTGAAGCTTTCTTT. Translation gives CAISEQGYPNTEAFF.

Only a few counts were recorded for this clonotype. The chain recombines TRBV5-4 with TRBJ1-2; D gene uncertain. This CDR3 spans 12 amino acids. CDR1 is SGHNT, CDR2 YYREEE, per germline (reference sequence). Trimming removed 1 base at V and 4 bases at J, with 5 bases between. CDR3 loop: CASSLPTYGYTF. The CDR3 nucleotides read TGTGCCAGCAGCTTGCCCACCTATGGCTACACCTTC.

The table lists this clonotype with a few counts. The V and J genes are TRBV11-1 and TRBJ2-2; TRBD2 matches 8 bases. CDR1 is SGHAT, CDR2 FQDESV, per germline (reference sequence). This CDR3 region has 14 residues. The ends lost 6 bases at V and 4 bases at J; junction bases unmatched: 4. The CDR3 nucleotides are TGTGCCAGCAGAAGCGGGAGAGTCACCGGGGAGCTGTTTTTT. Amino acids: CASRSGRVTGELFF. Combining the CDR3 with reference TRBV11-1 and TRBJ2-2 gives the whole variable domain EAEVAQSPRYKITEKSQAVAFWCDPISGHATLYWYRQILGQGPELLVQFQDESVVDDSQLPKDRFSAERLKGVDSTLKIQPAELGDSAMYLCASRSGRVTGELFFGEGSRLTVL.

This clonotype was observed at least ten times. The gene calls are TRBV7-9 and TRBJ2-7; the D gene is possibly TRBD2 (5 bases). V gave up 4 bases and J gave up 6 bases, with 13 bases separating them. Germline V gives CDR1 SEHNR, CDR2 FQNEAQ (reference sequence). The CDR3 sequence is 13 residues long. Here the CDR3 reads CASSSLQAGEQYF. CDR3 sequence (DNA): TGTGCCAGCAGCTCCCTCCAGGCGGGCGAGCAGTACTTC.

This clonotype has just a few counts. This rearrangement joins TRBV7-2 to TRBJ1-4; the D gene is possibly TRBD1 (5 bases). Germline CDR1 is SGHTA and CDR2 is FQGNSA. V lost 5 bases to trimming and J lost 2 bases, with 12 bases between them. The CDR3 totals 15 residues. CDR3 sequence (DNA): TGTGCCAGCAGCAGAACCCGGGACACTAATGAAAAACTGTTTTTT. Amino acid sequence: CASSRTRDTNEKLFF.